This TCR beta chain was found in a study of cytomegalovirus exposure and HLA in healthy donors. A multiplex PCR was run with 60 Vbeta primers and 13 Jbeta primers. This table comes from immunoSEQ multiplex PCR, and its TCRdb copy is limited to in-frame clones, with some not included. The sample holds under 200,000 clones, 84% seen once. V gave up 4 bases and J gave up 5 bases; unmatched junction bases: 9. Per the germline V gene, CDR1 is MNHEY and CDR2 is SVGAGI. The CDR3 loop spans 16 amino acids. The TCR sequence derives from a man in his forties or fifties in good health and CMV-seropositive. V usage is TRBV6-5 and J usage is TRBJ2-2; 8 bases agree with TRBD1. The sequencing input was PBMCs. As DNA, the CDR3 is TGTGCCAGCAGTTCCTCAGGGGGCGAGCCTACCGGGGAGCTGTTTTTT. As protein: CASSSSGGEPTGELFF.